Below, one T cell receptor (beta chain) is given with its context. The sample belongs to a study of OX40 agonist ivuxolimab in advanced cancers. This CDR3 has 15 residues. CDR1 and CDR2 from the germline V gene are MDHEN and SYDVKM. Trimming at V came to 2 bases and at J to 3 bases, leaving 4 bases not matched to a gene. Measured with immunoSEQ multiplex PCR; TCRdb has only the in-frame clones, and not every one. The repertoire has 35,000 to 40,000 clones, around 80% of them found once; the top ten carry less than 20%. This sequence was found in an adult with an advanced solid tumor such as melanoma, head and neck, liver or kidney cancer. The source was CD4+ or CD8+ T cells sorted from blood, collected in a trial of the OX40 agonist ivuxolimab. V gene TRBV28 combines with J gene TRBJ1-5, with 7 bases lining up with TRBD1. The CDR3 loop reads CASSLVGGSNQPQHF. For the CDR3, the DNA is TGTGCCAGCAGTTTAGTAGGGGGCTCCAATCAGCCCCAGCATTTT. The complete variable domain, with remaining parts taken from reference TRBV28 and TRBJ1-5, reads DVKVTQSSRYLVKRTGEKVFLECVQDMDHENMFWYRQDPGLGLRLIYFSYDVKMKEKGDIPEGYSVSREKKERFSLILESASTNQTSMYLCASSLVGGSNQPQHFGDGTRLSIL.